This T cell receptor beta chain originates from a study of shared clonotypes between healthy human individuals. Method: immunoSEQ multiplex PCR; TCRdb's copy keeps in-frame clones and lacks some. The sample holds roughly 1,500,000 clones; approximately 98.5% are singletons and the top ten take 0.3% to 0.45%. All donors qualified as healthy HIV-negative adults and had experienced no recent acute infections or vaccinations. V gave up 1 base and J gave up 4 bases, with 8 bases separating them. The CDR3 totals 13 residues. CDR1 is SGHNT, CDR2 YYREEE, per germline (reference sequence). This chain joins TRBV5-4 and TRBJ1-1; the D is unclear. Material: naive CD4+ T cells sorted from blood. Subset: CD45RA+ positively selected. The receptor's source is a man between 25 and 39 years old in good health. The CDR3 DNA follows: TGTGCCAGCAGCTTGTACGAAGGCACTGAAGCTTTCTTT. Translation: CASSLYEGTEAFF.